What follows are 19 T cell receptor beta chains derived from one specimen sequenced in a study of blood T cell repertoires in COVID-19. Sequencing used immunoSEQ multiplex PCR; TCRdb keeps in-frame clones, though not all of them. The sample includes around 65,000 clones, approximately 83% of them seen just once. Sequences were obtained from peripheral blood. Receptors were obtained from a human donor in a cohort sampled during active COVID-19.

The genes are TRBV18 and TRBJ2-5; TRBD2 is a possible D gene (6 bases). V lost 3 bases to trimming and J lost 4 bases, with 12 bases between them. The CDR3 extends over 14 amino acids. The germline V gene has CDR1 KGHSH and CDR2 LQKENI. Here the CDR3 DNA reads TGTGCCAGCTCACCGGGGGGAGTGGGAGAGACCCAGTACTTC. Translation: CASSPGGVGETQYF.

This clone was seen a handful of times. The chain links TRBV4-2 to TRBJ2-3; possibly TRBD1 for D (5 bases). CDR1 LGHNA and CDR2 YNFKEQ come from the germline V gene. CDR3 size: 14 residues. With 2 bases removed from V and 5 bases from J, the gap between germline ends came to 11 bases. DNA of the CDR3: TGTGCCAGCAGCCAAAGGGGCCAGGGAGATACGCAGTATTTT. Its translation: CASSQRGQGDTQYF.

CDR3 sequence reads: CASRPRQGLGSTGELFF. As DNA, the CDR3 is TGTGCCAGCAGACCCCGGCAAGGGCTAGGGAGCACCGGGGAGCTGTTTTTT. The rearrangement links TRBV7-2 to TRBJ2-2; tentatively, D is TRBD2 (5 bases). Trimming left V 6 bases short and J 4 bases short, with 21 bases between. The germline gives CDR1 SGHTA, CDR2 FQGNSA. The CDR3 consists of 17 residues. Based on the CDR3 plus reference TRBV7-2 and TRBJ2-2, the full variable domain is GAGVSQSPSNKVTEKGKDVELRCDPISGHTALYWYRQSLGQGLEFLIYFQGNSAPDKSGLPSDRFSAERTGGSVSTLTIQRTQQEDSAVYLCASRPRQGLGSTGELFFGEGSRLTVL.

V usage is TRBV4-3 and J usage is TRBJ2-2; no clear D. CDR1 and CDR2 (germline): LGHNA, YSLEER. The V end was cut by 0 bases, the J end by 3 bases, with 17 bases between. There are 18 residues in the CDR3. The CDR3 sequence is CASSQDRSPAWDTGELFF. For the CDR3, the DNA is TGCGCCAGCAGCCAAGATAGGAGTCCGGCCTGGGACACCGGGGAGCTGTTTTTT.

The chain joins TRBV27 to TRBJ2-6; TRBD1 might be the D (7 bases). With 1 base removed from V and 0 bases from J, the gap between germline ends came to 19 bases. The CDR3 sequence is 20 residues long. CDR1 and CDR2 from the germline V gene are MNHEY and SMNVEV (reference sequence). Here the CDR3 DNA reads TGTGCCAGCAGTTTATGGTTCCCGGGCAGGGGGGTCTCTGGGGCCAACGTCCTGACTTTC. Encoded protein: CASSLWFPGRGVSGANVLTF.

This chain links TRBV28 with TRBJ2-4; D not certain. Germline values: CDR1 MDHEN, CDR2 SYDVKM. Trimming shortened V by 3 bases and J by 0 bases, and 12 bases separated the two germline ends. The CDR3 length is 16 residues. The DNA for the CDR3 is TGTGCCAGCAGTTTGTCCCCTCCTAGAGCCAAAAACATTCAGTACTTC. This encodes CASSLSPPRAKNIQYF.

The genes are TRBV28 and TRBJ2-1; 8 positions match TRBD2. Per germline, CDR1 MDHEN and CDR2 SYDVKM. CDR3 length: 16 residues. The trim removed 4 bases at V and 1 base at J, leaving 6 bases unmatched. CDR3 protein: CASSSIAGLSYNEQFF. The CDR3 DNA reads as TGTGCCAGCAGTTCGATAGCGGGACTGTCCTACAATGAGCAGTTCTTC.

This chain links TRBV11-2 with TRBJ1-4, with D possibly TRBD1 on 5 matching bases. V lost 7 bases, J lost 5 bases, and 14 bases lay in between. The CDR3 extends over 14 amino acids. The germline gives CDR1 SGHAT, CDR2 FQNNGV. CDR3 bases: TGTGCCAGCAACGCGGGACCCGTCAATGAAAAACTGTTTTTT. As protein: CASNAGPVNEKLFF.

The chain has TRBV5-8 and TRBJ2-5, with 7 bases that match TRBD1. The J segment lost 4 bases and the V segment lost 4 bases, leaving 7 bases of the junction unmatched. Germline assignment: CDR1 SGHTS and CDR2 YDEGEE. The CDR3 consists of 14 residues. As DNA, the CDR3 is TGTGCCAGCAGCCGACAGGGCTTGAGAGAGACCCAGTACTTC. This sequence encodes CASSRQGLRETQYF.

This rearrangement joins TRBV24-1 to TRBJ2-7; the match to TRBD1 covers 9 bases. Germline V CDR1 and CDR2: KGHDR, SFDVKD. Germline trimming cut 2 bases from V and 0 bases from J; bases unmatched to any gene: 4. The CDR3 length is 16 residues. The CDR3 reads CATSDSGTGYSYEQYF. The CDR3 nucleotides read TGTGCCACCAGTGATTCCGGGACAGGGTACTCCTACGAGCAGTACTTC.

The rearrangement uses TRBV19 and TRBJ2-5; 9 bases are a match to TRBD1. The junction had 8 bases not matched to a gene; V was cut back by 2 bases and J by 4 bases. The V gene's germline CDR1 is LNHDA and CDR2 SQIVND (reference sequence). The CDR3 is 16 amino acids. The CDR3 region is CASSISTGGLRETQYF. DNA for the CDR3: TGTGCCAGTAGTATATCGACAGGGGGATTAAGAGAGACCCAGTACTTC. The full variable domain, its missing parts supplied by reference TRBV19 and TRBJ2-5, is DGGITQSPKYLFRKEGQNVTLSCEQNLNHDAMYWYRQDPGQGLRLIYYSQIVNDFQKGDIAEGYSVSREKKESFPLTVTSAQKNPTAFYLCASSISTGGLRETQYFGPGTRLLVL.

Only one count was recorded for this clone. This chain connects TRBV27 to TRBJ2-1, with a tentative D call TRBD1 (5 bases). Germline CDR1 MNHEY, CDR2 SMNVEV (reference sequence). Trimming took 6 bases from V and 6 from J, leaving 6 bases between them. The CDR3 totals 11 residues. CDR3 sequence reads: CASSQGNEQFF. CDR3 DNA: TGTGCCAGCAGCCAGGGCAATGAGCAGTTCTTC.

This clone has only a few counts. CDR3 sequence reads: CAGRTGQGATGELFF. The CDR3 bases are TGTGCCGGCCGAACTGGACAGGGGGCAACCGGGGAGCTGTTTTTT. V is TRBV7-9 and J is TRBJ2-2; TRBD1 agrees at 11 bases. The CDR3 is made up of 15 amino acids. Germline lookup yields CDR1 SEHNR and CDR2 FQNEAQ (reference sequence). Trimming removed 11 bases from V and 5 bases from J; junction bases left unmatched: 10.

The J gene is TRBJ2-1, the V gene TRBV19; the match to TRBD2 covers 16 bases. Trimming cost V 6 bases and J 0 bases; bases outside gene matches: 5. Per the germline V gene, CDR1 is LNHDA and CDR2 is SQIVND (reference sequence). The CDR3 runs to 18 residues. The CDR3 region is CASSPGLAGGSSYNEQFF. The CDR3 DNA sequence: TGTGCCAGTAGCCCGGGACTAGCGGGAGGGAGCTCCTACAATGAGCAGTTCTTC. Drawing the rest from reference TRBV19 and TRBJ2-1, the complete variable domain is DGGITQSPKYLFRKEGQNVTLSCEQNLNHDAMYWYRQDPGQGLRLIYYSQIVNDFQKGDIAEGYSVSREKKESFPLTVTSAQKNPTAFYLCASSPGLAGGSSYNEQFFGPGTRLTVL.

J is TRBJ2-5 and V is TRBV28; 10 bases map to TRBD2. The V and J ends lost 2 bases and 4 bases, in that order; junction bases with no gene match: 1. Germline V gives CDR1 MDHEN, CDR2 SYDVKM. The CDR3 has 14 amino acids. CDR3 region: CASSLRLAGETQYF. As DNA, the CDR3 is TGTGCCAGCAGTTTAAGACTAGCGGGAGAGACCCAGTACTTC.

The CDR3 coding sequence is TGTGCCAGCAGCATAACAGGGGGGCGTCGTAACTATGGCTACACCTTC. Protein product: CASSITGGRRNYGYTF. The chain links TRBV25-1 to TRBJ1-2; the match to TRBD1 covers 8 bases. This CDR3 has 16 residues. Trimming at V came to 6 bases and at J to 1 base, leaving 10 bases not matched to a gene. CDR1 is MGHDK and CDR2 is SYGVNS in the germline V gene.

The genes are TRBV10-3 and TRBJ2-7, with D uncertain. V lost 4 bases and J lost 0, with 7 bases in between. The CDR3 loop spans 13 amino acids. Germline-derived CDR1 and CDR2 are ENHRY and SYGVKD. CDR3 residues: CAISVESSYEQYF. In DNA, the CDR3 is TGTGCCATCAGTGTGGAGAGCTCCTACGAGCAGTACTTC.

This sequence joins TRBV11-3 and TRBJ2-5, with D maybe TRBD2 (6 bases). CDR3 length equals 14 residues. The germline V gene has CDR1 SGHNT and CDR2 YENEEA. Trimming took 4 bases from V and 5 from J, leaving 14 bases between them. DNA of the CDR3: TGTGCCAGCAGCTCTCCGGTAGGGAGGGAGACCCAGTACTTC. Its translation is CASSSPVGRETQYF.

The chain links TRBV11-3 to TRBJ2-3; D uncertain. Germline-derived CDR1 and CDR2 are SGHNT and YENEEA. This CDR3 has 11 amino acids. Between the trimmed V and J ends, which lost 2 bases and 5 bases, there was a span of 2 bases. The CDR3 DNA follows: TGTGCCAGCAGCTTACGAGATACGCAGTATTTT. Its translation: CASSLRDTQYF.